The 23 T cell receptor beta chains presented below share a single source sample, sequenced in a study of identical twins. MiXCR, applied by TCRdb to the 5' RACE reads, yields one record per CDR3 protein. Counted here are roughly 1.6 million distinct CDR3 sequences, roughly 35% occurring once; the ten biggest clones make up under 0.35%. The specimen sequenced was cord blood. These receptors were obtained from a newborn girl in good health.

This clonotype showed up just a few times. This chain uses TRBV24-1 with TRBJ1-5, with no clear D. The V gene's germline CDR1 is KGHDR and CDR2 SFDVKD. The CDR3 spans 14 residues. With 5 bases removed from V and 0 bases from J, the gap between germline ends came to 7 bases. The CDR3 DNA reads TGTGCCACCAGTGCCCCAGGTAGCAATCAGCCCCAGCATTTT. Amino acid sequence: CATSAPGSNQPQHF.

Remarks on this clonotype: One end of the junction does not line up with germline, which may come from a read error. This chain connects TRBV4-1 to TRBJ2-3, with D tentatively TRBD1 (6 bases). This CDR3 is 17 amino acids long. Germline assignment: CDR1 MGHRA and CDR2 YSYEKL. The CDR3 DNA reads TGCGCCAGCACCCAACTACCTACAGGGATCTTCACAGATACGCAGTATTTT. This translates into CASTQLPTGIFTDTQYF.

The table lists this clonotype with a few counts. The chain employs TRBV2 and TRBJ1-4; D is possibly TRBD1 (5 bases). V lost 2 bases and J 5 bases, leaving 12 bases between the germline ends. This CDR3 region has 15 residues. Germline CDR1 is SNHLY and CDR2 is FYNNEI. The CDR3 protein is CASSEQGGRNEKLFF. In nucleotides, the CDR3 is TGTGCCAGCAGTGAACAGGGAGGAAGGAATGAAAAACTGTTTTTT.

This clonotype was seen a handful of times. The J gene is TRBJ1-5, the V gene TRBV6-6; 8 positions match TRBD1. The germline V gene encodes CDR1 MNHNY and CDR2 SVGAGI (reference sequence). Losses at the gene ends were 5 bases for V and 5 bases for J; bases not matched to a gene: 8. This CDR3 contains 15 residues. The CDR3 DNA reads as TGTGCCAGCAGTAAGATGGGACAGGTGGATCAGCCCCAGCATTTT. This translates into CASSKMGQVDQPQHF.

This chain links TRBV11-1 with TRBJ1-1, with D unclear. V lost 1 base, J lost 10 bases, and 19 bases lay in between. The germline V gene has CDR1 SGHAT and CDR2 FQDESV (reference sequence). The CDR3 sequence is 15 residues long. The CDR3 here is CASSLEEVTQKGAFF. As DNA, the CDR3 is TGTGCCAGCAGCTTAGAGGAAGTGACCCAAAAGGGAGCTTTCTTT.

The chain employs TRBV28 and TRBJ2-5; D not certain. The ends were cut back, 6 bases at V and 11 bases at J, with 19 bases in the middle. The CDR3 is 13 amino acids. Germline values: CDR1 MDHEN, CDR2 SYDVKM. CDR3 nucleotide sequence: TGTGCCAGCAGATTCGACTCTTCCTACAAGCAGTACTTC. This encodes CASRFDSSYKQYF.

J is TRBJ2-1 and V is TRBV28; 15 bases match TRBD2. Germline lookup yields CDR1 MDHEN and CDR2 SYDVKM. Germline trimming cut 5 bases from V and 4 bases from J; bases unmatched to any gene: 6. The CDR3 runs to 17 residues. Here the CDR3 reads CASSTGTSGRLYNEQFF. The DNA of the CDR3 is TGTGCCAGCAGTACCGGGACTAGCGGGAGGTTATACAATGAGCAGTTCTTC.

The rearrangement joins TRBV7-9 to TRBJ1-1; D is possibly TRBD1 (6 bases). Per the germline V gene, CDR1 is SEHNR and CDR2 is FQNEAQ (reference sequence). CDR3 length equals 17 residues. Trimming took 1 base from V and 4 from J, leaving 19 bases between them. CDR3 nucleotide sequence: TGTGCCAGCAGCTTAGGTAGGGGGGCAGGGATGAGCACTGAAGCTTTCTTT. Residues: CASSLGRGAGMSTEAFF. The variable domain in full, completed from reference TRBV7-9 and TRBJ1-1, reads DTGVSQNPRHKITKRGQNVTFRCDPISEHNRLYWYRQTLGQGPEFLTYFQNEAQLEKSRLLSDRFSAERPKGSFSTLEIQRTEQGDSAMYLCASSLGRGAGMSTEAFFGQGTRLTVV.

The sample holds many counts of this clonotype. The chain links TRBV27 to TRBJ2-3; D tentatively fits TRBD1 or TRBD2 (6 bases each). This CDR3 is built from 15 residues. The germline V gene encodes CDR1 MNHEY and CDR2 SMNVEV (reference sequence). V dropped 2 bases and J dropped 4 bases, with 13 bases sitting between them. Here the CDR3 DNA reads TGTGCCAGCAGTTTAAAGGGGGGAACCTCAGATACGCAGTATTTT. Translation gives CASSLKGGTSDTQYF.

This clonotype was seen a handful of times. V and J are TRBV4-2 and TRBJ2-7; 12 bases line up with TRBD2. Germline trimming cut 0 bases from V and 4 bases from J; bases unmatched to any gene: 4. The CDR3 contains 16 residues. CDR1 and CDR2 (germline): LGHNA, YNFKEQ. The CDR3 spells CASSQDASGGAYEQYF. For the CDR3, the DNA is TGTGCCAGCAGCCAAGATGCTAGCGGGGGGGCGTACGAGCAGTACTTC.

About this clonotype itself: Relative to the germline gene, one junction end is altered; a read error may explain this. The gene calls are TRBV29-1 and TRBJ2-2, with a weak D call TRBD1 (6 bases). The CDR3 contains 14 residues. The germline V gene encodes CDR1 SQVTM and CDR2 ANQGSEA. The CDR3 is CSFEWAGVPGELFF. CDR3 coding DNA: TGCAGCTTTGAATGGGCAGGGGTGCCCGGGGAGCTGTTTTTT.

This clonotype was detected a few times. The CDR3 DNA is TGCGCCAGCAGCTTGGGTGTTGGGGGAGGAAACAATGAGCAGTTCTTC. Amino acid sequence: CASSLGVGGGNNEQFF. The chain links TRBV5-1 to TRBJ2-1; TRBD2 might be the D (6 bases). Germline CDR1 is SGHRS and CDR2 is YFSETQ. The CDR3 totals 16 residues. V was trimmed by 0 bases and J by 5 bases, leaving 15 bases between them.

The chain links TRBV5-1 to TRBJ2-3, with D perhaps TRBD2 (6 bases). This CDR3 is built from 14 residues. The V gene lost 5 bases and the J gene lost 2 bases, with 12 bases spanning the gap. In germline, CDR1 is SGHRS, CDR2 YFSETQ. The CDR3 DNA follows: TGCGCCAGCAGGGTAGCGGTTAACACAGATACGCAGTATTTT. The encoded protein is CASRVAVNTDTQYF.

This clonotype was detected only a few times. This chain links TRBV20-1 with TRBJ2-7, with D unresolved. V was trimmed by 5 bases and J by 7 bases, leaving 15 bases between them. The CDR3 consists of 12 residues. Germline CDR1 reads DFQATT; CDR2 reads SNEGSKA (reference sequence). This chain's CDR3 is CSAQSNYNEQYF. CDR3 coding DNA: TGCAGTGCTCAAAGCAACTACAATGAGCAGTACTTC.

The table lists this clonotype with a few counts. This chain connects TRBV28 to TRBJ2-7; 10 nucleotides match TRBD2. This CDR3 spans 14 amino acids. J was trimmed by 7 bases and V by 11 bases; bases with no gene match: 14. Looked up from germline, CDR1 is MDHEN and CDR2 is SYDVKM. This CDR3 reads CAANLAGVGNEQYF. As DNA, the CDR3 is TGTGCCGCAAATCTAGCGGGAGTGGGCAATGAGCAGTACTTC.

This sequence joins TRBV27 and TRBJ1-2; 7 bases line up with TRBD1. CDR3 length: 16 residues. Germline CDR1 and CDR2: MNHEY and SMNVEV (reference sequence). The junction had 14 bases not matched to a gene; V was cut back by 6 bases and J by 4 bases. The CDR3 nucleotides are TGTGCCAGCAGCGACGGGGCAGGGGGGACGATCTATGGCTACACCTTC. Translating it yields CASSDGAGGTIYGYTF.

The genes are TRBV20-1 and TRBJ1-2; no definite D call. The V gene lost 4 bases and the J gene lost 2 bases, with 11 bases spanning the gap. The CDR3 sequence is 13 residues long. Looked up from germline, CDR1 is DFQATT and CDR2 is SNEGSKA (reference sequence). The DNA of the CDR3 is TGCAGTGCTAACATGTGGCAGAACTATGGCTACACCTTC. The encoded protein is CSANMWQNYGYTF.

The V gene is TRBV10-3, the J gene TRBJ1-3; D not certain. V dropped 7 bases and J dropped 4 bases, with 11 bases sitting between them. This CDR3 comprises 13 residues. The germline V gene encodes CDR1 ENHRY and CDR2 SYGVKD. The CDR3 loop is CAITGLPGNTIYF. CDR3 nucleotide sequence: TGTGCCATCACCGGACTCCCCGGAAACACCATATATTTT.

The chain is built from TRBV4-1 and TRBJ2-2, with 7 bases identical to TRBD1. The germline V gene encodes CDR1 MGHRA and CDR2 YSYEKL. CDR3 length: 16 residues. V dropped 1 base and J dropped 4; count of bases not matched to a gene: 6. CDR3 DNA: TGCGCCAGCAGCCAAGTACCCGCAGGGGGCACCGGGGAGCTGTTTTTT. It specifies CASSQVPAGGTGELFF.

This sequence joins TRBV6-4 and TRBJ2-1; 11 positions agree with TRBD2. The J call is uncertain, as TRBJ2-7 better fits the DNA end. The CDR3 runs to 16 residues. Germline V gene data show CDR1 as MRHNA and CDR2 as SNTAGT. CDR3 sequence (DNA): TGTGCCAGCAGTGACTCTGGACTAGCGGGCCACAATGAGCAGTACTTC. This codes for CASSDSGLAGHNEQYF.

The chain combines TRBV20-1 with TRBJ1-5; a possible D gene is TRBD1 (5 bases). This CDR3 is 17 amino acids long. Germline V lookup: CDR1 DFQATT, CDR2 SNEGSKA (reference sequence). Trimming removed 6 bases from V and 0 bases from J, with 21 bases in between. CDR3 residues: CSARPLLRVYSNQPQHF. The CDR3 DNA sequence: TGCAGTGCCCGACCACTTCTCAGGGTCTATAGCAATCAGCCCCAGCATTTT.

The chain joins TRBV28 to TRBJ1-4, with D maybe TRBD1 (5 bases). V was pared by 2 bases and J by 5 bases, with 21 bases between. This CDR3 has 18 residues. CDR1 is MDHEN, CDR2 SYDVKM, per germline. CDR3 sequence reads: CASSLPKRRQIKNEKLFF. CDR3 DNA sequence: TGTGCCAGCAGTTTACCCAAACGTCGACAGATCAAGAATGAAAAACTGTTTTTT.

V and J are TRBV10-3 and TRBJ2-1; D gene ambiguous. The germline V gene encodes CDR1 ENHRY and CDR2 SYGVKD. V lost 7 bases, J lost 10 bases, and 14 bases lay in between. The CDR3 sequence is 12 residues long. CDR3 coding DNA: TGTGCCATCAAGGCGCGACGGTTGGAGCAGTTCTTC. Translated, it gives CAIKARRLEQFF.